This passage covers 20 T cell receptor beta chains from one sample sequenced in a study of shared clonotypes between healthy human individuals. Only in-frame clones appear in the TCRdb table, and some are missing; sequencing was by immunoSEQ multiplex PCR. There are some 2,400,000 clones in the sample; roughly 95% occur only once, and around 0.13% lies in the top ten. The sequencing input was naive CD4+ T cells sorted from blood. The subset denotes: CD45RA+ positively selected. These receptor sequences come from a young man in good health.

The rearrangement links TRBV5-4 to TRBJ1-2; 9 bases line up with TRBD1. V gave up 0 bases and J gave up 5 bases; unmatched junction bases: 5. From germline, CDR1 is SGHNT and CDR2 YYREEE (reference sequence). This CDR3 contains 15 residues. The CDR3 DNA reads TGTGCCAGCAGCTTGGCCGGGACAGGGTATTATGGCTACACCTTC. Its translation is CASSLAGTGYYGYTF.

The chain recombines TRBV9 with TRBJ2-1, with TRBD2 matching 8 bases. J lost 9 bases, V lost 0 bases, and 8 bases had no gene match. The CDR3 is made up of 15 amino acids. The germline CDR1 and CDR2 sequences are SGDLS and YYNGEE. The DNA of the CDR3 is TGTGCCAGCAGCGTAGAACTAGCGGTGCTGAGTGAGCAGTTCTTC. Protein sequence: CASSVELAVLSEQFF.

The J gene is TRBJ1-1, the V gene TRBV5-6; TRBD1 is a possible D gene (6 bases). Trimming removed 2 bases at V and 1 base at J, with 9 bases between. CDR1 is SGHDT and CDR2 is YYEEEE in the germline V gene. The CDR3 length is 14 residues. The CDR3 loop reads CASSFEQGNTEAFF. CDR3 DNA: TGTGCCAGCAGCTTCGAACAGGGGAACACTGAAGCTTTCTTT.

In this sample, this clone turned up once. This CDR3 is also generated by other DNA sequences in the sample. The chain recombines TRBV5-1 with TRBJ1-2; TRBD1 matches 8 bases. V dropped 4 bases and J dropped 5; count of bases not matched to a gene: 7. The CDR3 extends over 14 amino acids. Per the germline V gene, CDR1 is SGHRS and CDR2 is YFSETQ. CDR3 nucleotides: TGCGCCAGCAGCCCAGACAGGGGTGGATATGGCTACACCTTC. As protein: CASSPDRGGYGYTF.

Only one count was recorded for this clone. Here the CDR3 reads CASSGRLGGQPQHF. The CDR3 DNA sequence: TGTGCCAGCAGTGGCAGGTTAGGGGGTCAGCCCCAGCATTTT. The chain links TRBV28 to TRBJ1-5; maybe TRBD1 (6 bases). CDR1 MDHEN and CDR2 SYDVKM come from the germline V gene. V was pared by 5 bases and J by 6 bases, with 14 bases between. This CDR3 comprises 14 residues.

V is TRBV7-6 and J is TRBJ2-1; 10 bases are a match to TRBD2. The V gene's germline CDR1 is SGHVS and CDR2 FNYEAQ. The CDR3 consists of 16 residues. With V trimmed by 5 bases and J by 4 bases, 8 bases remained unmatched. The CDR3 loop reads CASSAPTSGKYNEQFF. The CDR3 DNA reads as TGTGCCAGCAGCGCACCCACTAGCGGGAAATACAATGAGCAGTTCTTC.

The CDR3 here is CASSPGVQGRAFF. CDR3 coding DNA: TGTGCCAGCTCACCCGGGGTCCAGGGCCGGGCTTTCTTT. J is TRBJ1-1 and V is TRBV18, with D perhaps TRBD1 (5 bases). This CDR3 contains 13 residues. The ends were cut back, 3 bases at V and 11 bases at J, with 16 bases in the middle. The germline V gene encodes CDR1 KGHSH and CDR2 LQKENI.

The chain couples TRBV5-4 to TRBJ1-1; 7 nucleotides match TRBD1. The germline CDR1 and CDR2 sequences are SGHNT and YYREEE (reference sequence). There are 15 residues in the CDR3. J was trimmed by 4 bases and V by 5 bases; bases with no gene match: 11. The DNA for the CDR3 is TGTGCCAGCAGTTTCGAAGACAGGGTGGGCACTGAAGCTTTCTTT. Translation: CASSFEDRVGTEAFF.

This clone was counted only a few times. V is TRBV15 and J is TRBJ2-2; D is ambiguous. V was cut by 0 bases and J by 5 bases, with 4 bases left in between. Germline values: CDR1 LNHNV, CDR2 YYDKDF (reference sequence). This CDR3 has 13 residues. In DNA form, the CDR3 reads TGTGCCACCAGCAGAGATTGGACCGGGGAGCTGTTTTTT. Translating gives CATSRDWTGELFF.

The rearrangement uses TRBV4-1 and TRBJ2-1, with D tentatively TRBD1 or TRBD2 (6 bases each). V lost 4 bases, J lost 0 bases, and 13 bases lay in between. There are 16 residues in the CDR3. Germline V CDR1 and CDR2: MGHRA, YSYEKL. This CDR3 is CASSRTGGTSYNEQFF. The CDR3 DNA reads TGCGCCAGCAGCCGGACCGGGGGCACCTCCTACAATGAGCAGTTCTTC.

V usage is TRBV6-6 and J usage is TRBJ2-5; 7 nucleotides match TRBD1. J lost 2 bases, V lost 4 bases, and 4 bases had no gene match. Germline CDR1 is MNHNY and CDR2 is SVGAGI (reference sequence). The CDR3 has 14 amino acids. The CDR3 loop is CASSWDSRQETQYF. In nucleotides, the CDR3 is TGTGCCAGCAGTTGGGACAGTCGACAAGAGACCCAGTACTTC.

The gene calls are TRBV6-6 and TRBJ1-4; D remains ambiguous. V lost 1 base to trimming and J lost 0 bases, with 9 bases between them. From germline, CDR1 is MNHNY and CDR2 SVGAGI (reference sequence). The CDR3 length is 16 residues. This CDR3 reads CASSYYKDPTNEKLFF. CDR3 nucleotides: TGTGCCAGCAGTTACTACAAAGACCCAACTAATGAAAAACTGTTTTTT.

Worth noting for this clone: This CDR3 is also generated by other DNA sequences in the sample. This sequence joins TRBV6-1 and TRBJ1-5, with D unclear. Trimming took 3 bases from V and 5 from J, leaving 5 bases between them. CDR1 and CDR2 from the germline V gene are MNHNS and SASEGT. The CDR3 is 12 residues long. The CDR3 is CASSDRYQPQHF. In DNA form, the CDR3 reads TGTGCCAGCAGTGACCGCTATCAGCCCCAGCATTTT.

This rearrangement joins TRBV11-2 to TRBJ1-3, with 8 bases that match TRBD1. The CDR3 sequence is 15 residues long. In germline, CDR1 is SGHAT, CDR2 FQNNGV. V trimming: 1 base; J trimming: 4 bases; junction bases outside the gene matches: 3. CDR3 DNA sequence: TGTGCCAGCAGCTTAGTCGGGACAGGAGGAAACACCATATATTTT. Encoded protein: CASSLVGTGGNTIYF.

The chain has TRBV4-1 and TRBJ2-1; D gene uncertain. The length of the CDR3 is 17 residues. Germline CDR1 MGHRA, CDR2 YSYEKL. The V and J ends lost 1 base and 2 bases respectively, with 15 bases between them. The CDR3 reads CASSQGPLTEAYNEQFF. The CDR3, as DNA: TGCGCCAGCAGCCAAGGGCCCTTAACTGAAGCCTACAATGAGCAGTTCTTC.

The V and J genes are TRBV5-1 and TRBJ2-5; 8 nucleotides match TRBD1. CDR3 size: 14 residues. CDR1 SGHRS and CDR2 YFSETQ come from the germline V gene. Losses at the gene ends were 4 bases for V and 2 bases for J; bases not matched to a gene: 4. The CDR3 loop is CASSPDRAQETQYF. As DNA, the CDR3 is TGCGCCAGCAGCCCGGACAGGGCTCAAGAGACCCAGTACTTC.

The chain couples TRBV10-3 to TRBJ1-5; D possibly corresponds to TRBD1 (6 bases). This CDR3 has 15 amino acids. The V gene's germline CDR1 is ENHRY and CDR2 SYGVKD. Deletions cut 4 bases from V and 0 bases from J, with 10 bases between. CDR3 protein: CAISARTDSNQPQHF. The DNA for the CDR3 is TGTGCCATCAGTGCCAGGACAGATAGCAATCAGCCCCAGCATTTT.

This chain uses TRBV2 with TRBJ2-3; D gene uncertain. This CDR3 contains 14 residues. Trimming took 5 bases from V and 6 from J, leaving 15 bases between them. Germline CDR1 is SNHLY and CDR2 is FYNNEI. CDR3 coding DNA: TGTGCCAGCAGTAGGCGGATAAAAACGGATACGCAGTATTTT. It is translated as CASSRRIKTDTQYF. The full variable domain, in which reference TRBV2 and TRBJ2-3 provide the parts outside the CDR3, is EPEVTQTPSHQVTQMGQEVILRCVPISNHLYFYWYRQILGQKVEFLVSFYNNEISEKSEIFDDQFSVERPDGSNFTLKIRSTKLEDSAMYFCASSRRIKTDTQYFGPGTRLTVL.

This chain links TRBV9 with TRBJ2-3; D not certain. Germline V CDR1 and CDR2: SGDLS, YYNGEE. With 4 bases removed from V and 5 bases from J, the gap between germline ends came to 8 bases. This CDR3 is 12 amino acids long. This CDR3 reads CASSPRLDTQYF. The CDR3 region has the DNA TGTGCCAGCAGCCCCCGTTTAGATACGCAGTATTTT.

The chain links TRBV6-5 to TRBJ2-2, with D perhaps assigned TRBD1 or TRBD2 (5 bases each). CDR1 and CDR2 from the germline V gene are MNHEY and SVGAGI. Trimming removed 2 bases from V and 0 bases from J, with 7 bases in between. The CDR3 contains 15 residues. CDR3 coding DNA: TGTGCCAGCAGTTACGAGGGGTCGAACACCGGGGAGCTGTTTTTT. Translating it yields CASSYEGSNTGELFF.